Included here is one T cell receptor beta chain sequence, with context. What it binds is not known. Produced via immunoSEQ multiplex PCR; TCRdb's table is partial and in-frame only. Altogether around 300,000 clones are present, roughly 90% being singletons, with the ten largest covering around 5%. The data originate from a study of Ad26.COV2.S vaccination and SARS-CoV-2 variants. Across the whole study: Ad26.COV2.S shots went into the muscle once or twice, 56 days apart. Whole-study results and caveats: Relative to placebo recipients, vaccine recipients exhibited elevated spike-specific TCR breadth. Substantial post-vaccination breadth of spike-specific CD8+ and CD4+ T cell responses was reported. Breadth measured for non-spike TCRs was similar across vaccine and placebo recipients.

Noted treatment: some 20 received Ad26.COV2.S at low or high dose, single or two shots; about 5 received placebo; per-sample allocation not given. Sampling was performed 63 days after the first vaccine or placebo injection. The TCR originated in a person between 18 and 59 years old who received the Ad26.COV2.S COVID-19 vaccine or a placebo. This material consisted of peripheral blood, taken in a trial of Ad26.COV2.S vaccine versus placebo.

CDR3 bases: TGTGCCAGCTCACCACCGACAGGGCCCGAGCAGTACGTC. Residues: CASSPPTGPEQYV. The chain combines TRBV18 with TRBJ2-7; 7 bases line up with TRBD1. CDR1 is KGHSH, CDR2 LQKENI, per germline. CDR3 length equals 13 residues. V lost 0 bases, J lost 6 bases, and 2 bases stayed unmatched.